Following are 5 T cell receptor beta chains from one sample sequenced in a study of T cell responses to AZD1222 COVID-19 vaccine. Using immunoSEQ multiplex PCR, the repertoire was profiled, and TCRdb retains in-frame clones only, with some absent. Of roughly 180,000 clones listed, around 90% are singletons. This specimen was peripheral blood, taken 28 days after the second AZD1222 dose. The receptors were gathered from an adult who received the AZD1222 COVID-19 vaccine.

CDR3 protein: CASSRGTAYEQYF. The DNA for the CDR3 is TGTGCCAGCAGCCGAGGGACAGCCTACGAGCAGTACTTC. The chain joins TRBV7-9 to TRBJ2-7, with TRBD1 identical over 7 bases. The CDR3 is 13 amino acids. Germline V gives CDR1 SEHNR, CDR2 FQNEAQ (reference sequence). The V and J ends lost 5 bases and 2 bases, in that order; junction bases with no gene match: 3.

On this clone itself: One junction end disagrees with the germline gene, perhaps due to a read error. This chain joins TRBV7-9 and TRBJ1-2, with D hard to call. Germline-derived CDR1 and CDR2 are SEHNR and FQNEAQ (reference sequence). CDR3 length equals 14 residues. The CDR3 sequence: CASSPSLHNYGYAF. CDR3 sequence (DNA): TGTGCCAGCAGCCCCAGCCTTCATAACTATGGCTACGCCTTC.

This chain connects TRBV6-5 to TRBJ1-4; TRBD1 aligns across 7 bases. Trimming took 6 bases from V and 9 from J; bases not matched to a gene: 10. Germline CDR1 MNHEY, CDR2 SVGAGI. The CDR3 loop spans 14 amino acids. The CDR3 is CASSSRTGDKKLFF. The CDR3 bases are TGTGCCAGCAGCTCACGAACAGGGGATAAAAAACTGTTTTTT.

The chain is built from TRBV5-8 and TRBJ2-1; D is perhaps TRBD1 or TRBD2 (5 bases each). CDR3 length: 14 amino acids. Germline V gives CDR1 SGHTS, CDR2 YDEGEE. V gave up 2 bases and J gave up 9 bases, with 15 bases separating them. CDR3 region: CASSFGLRRGEQFF. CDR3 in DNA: TGTGCCAGCAGCTTCGGACTCCGAAGGGGTGAGCAGTTCTTC.

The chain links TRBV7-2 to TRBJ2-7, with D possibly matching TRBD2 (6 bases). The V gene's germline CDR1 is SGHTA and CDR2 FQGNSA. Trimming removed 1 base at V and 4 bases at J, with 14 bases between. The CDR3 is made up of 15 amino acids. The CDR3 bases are TGTGCCAGCAGCTTAGGGGGGGACTCATCATACGAGCAGTACTTC. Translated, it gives CASSLGGDSSYEQYF.